This passage covers 24 T cell receptor beta chains from one sample sequenced in a study of T cells in Graves' hyperthyroidism and ophthalmopathy. TCR beta CDR3 sequences were amplified from RNA transcripts. HTBI primers were employed in a first-round RT-PCR of the TCR CDR3. MiXCR, applied by TCRdb to the multiplex PCR reads, yields one record per CDR3 protein. The table has over 700,000 distinct CDR3 sequences, around 20% seen once. The sequenced sample consisted of blood. The receptors were gathered from a woman aged 45-60 years with Graves' hyperthyroidism that later progressed to Graves' ophthalmopathy.

This sequence joins TRBV5-1 and TRBJ1-2; D is perhaps TRBD1 (5 bases). Trimming took 0 bases from V and 3 from J, leaving 12 bases between them. Germline-derived CDR1 and CDR2 are SGHRS and YFSETQ. This CDR3 is built from 15 residues. The CDR3 protein is CASSLERGGDYGYTF. CDR3 DNA sequence: TGCGCCAGCAGCTTGGAGCGTGGGGGGGACTATGGCTACACCTTC.

On this clonotype: A read error may be the cause here, since a much bigger clone is one base away. This chain connects TRBV20-1 to TRBJ2-1; 12 nucleotides match TRBD2. Germline V gene data show CDR1 as DFQATT and CDR2 as SNEGSKA (reference sequence). There are 13 residues in the CDR3. The CDR3 here is CGAVTSGGYEQFF. CDR3 DNA sequence: TGCGGTGCTGTGACTAGCGGGGGTTATGAGCAGTTCTTC.

The genes are TRBV5-6 and TRBJ2-3; 16 nucleotides line up with TRBD2. The CDR3 loop spans 15 amino acids. J gave up 8 bases and V 4 bases, and 4 bases lay outside the gene matches. Germline lookup yields CDR1 SGHDT and CDR2 YYEEEE. The CDR3 reads CASSTGLAGGATQYF. CDR3 coding DNA: TGTGCCAGCAGCACGGGACTAGCGGGGGGGGCTACGCAGTATTTT.

CDR3 region: CASSGRGQGVSYEQYF. As DNA, the CDR3 is TGTGCCAGCAGCGGAAGAGGACAGGGGGTCTCCTACGAGCAGTACTTC. The V call is TRBV9, the J call TRBJ2-7; 10 bases are shared with TRBD1. The CDR3 consists of 16 residues. The germline V gene encodes CDR1 SGDLS and CDR2 YYNGEE. V trimming: 3 bases; J trimming: 0 bases; junction bases outside the gene matches: 6. The variable domain in full, completed from reference TRBV9 and TRBJ2-7, reads DSGVTQTPKHLITATGQRVTLRCSPRSGDLSVYWYQQSLDQGLQFLIQYYNGEERAKGNILERFSAQQFPDLHSELNLSSLELGDSALYFCASSGRGQGVSYEQYFGPGTRLTVT.

This clonotype was recorded at least ten times. V usage is TRBV12-3 or TRBV12-4 and J usage is TRBJ2-1; D is perhaps TRBD1 (5 bases). The CDR3 runs to 11 residues. Trimming removed 10 bases at V and 5 bases at J, with 9 bases between. The chain's CDR3 is CAIRQHNEQFF. The DNA of the CDR3 is TGTGCCATCCGACAGCACAATGAGCAGTTCTTC.

In this sample, this clonotype turned up many times. V and J are TRBV5-5 and TRBJ2-1, with TRBD2 matching over 8 bases. V was clipped by 4 bases and J by 4 bases; unmatched bases: 7. Germline CDR1 SGHKS, CDR2 YYEKEE (reference sequence). CDR3 length: 15 amino acids. CDR3 sequence: CASSLGLAEYNEQFF. The CDR3 nucleotides read TGTGCCAGCAGCCTCGGACTAGCTGAGTACAATGAGCAGTTCTTC.

In its sample, this clonotype was seen a few times. Sequence at one end of the junction differs from germline and may be a read error. The DNA of the CDR3 is TGCAGTGCTAGATGGACGAATACCGGGGAGCTGTTTTTT. Its translation is CSARWTNTGELFF. This chain joins TRBV20-1 and TRBJ2-2, with no clear D. The CDR3 is 13 amino acids. CDR1 DFQATT and CDR2 SNEGSKA come from the germline V gene (reference sequence).

This sequence joins TRBV7-9 and TRBJ1-4; 7 bases agree with TRBD1. Germline CDR1 and CDR2: SEHNR and FQNEAQ (reference sequence). V shed 4 bases and J 4 bases; nucleotides not matched to a gene: 6. The CDR3 extends over 15 amino acids. The CDR3 reads CASSSPGGGNEKLFF. The CDR3 nucleotides read TGTGCCAGCAGCTCCCCAGGGGGAGGTAATGAAAAACTGTTTTTT.

This clonotype appeared a few times. The gene calls are TRBV20-1 and TRBJ2-7; D is perhaps TRBD1 (6 bases). Trimming shortened V by 5 bases and J by 1 base, and 12 bases separated the two germline ends. The germline gives CDR1 DFQATT, CDR2 SNEGSKA (reference sequence). The CDR3 is 13 amino acids. CDR3 in amino acids: CSAPRTASYEQYF. Written as DNA, the CDR3 is TGCAGTGCTCCCCGGACAGCTTCCTACGAGCAGTACTTC.

The rearrangement joins TRBV6-1 to TRBJ1-5; D is undetermined. Germline V CDR1 and CDR2: MNHNS, SASEGT. V was shortened by 2 bases and J by 0 bases, with 17 bases between the two germline ends. The CDR3 has 18 residues. The CDR3 sequence is CASSEYKTVLLSNQPQHF. The CDR3 bases are TGTGCCAGCAGTGAATATAAGACCGTCCTACTTAGCAATCAGCCCCAGCATTTT.

The chain links TRBV6-6 to TRBJ1-6; TRBD1 is a possible D gene (5 bases). This CDR3 region has 18 residues. Germline V gives CDR1 MNHNY, CDR2 SVGAGI (reference sequence). V was pared by 2 bases and J by 10 bases, with 24 bases between. CDR3 sequence (DNA): TGTGCCAGCAGTTACCTATACAGGAGGCACGGATCGGCATCACCCCTCCACTTT. Translated, it gives CASSYLYRRHGSASPLHF.

The table lists this clonotype with a few counts. The genes are TRBV29-1 and TRBJ2-2; maybe TRBD2 (5 bases). This CDR3 is built from 16 residues. Germline V gene sequence: CDR1 SQVTM, CDR2 ANQGSEA. Trimming took off 7 bases at V and 0 bases at J, with 18 bases between the two ends. The DNA of the CDR3 is TGCAGCGCCCCCCGCCCCGAGGGCCCGAACACCGGGGAGCTGTTTTTT. Translation: CSAPRPEGPNTGELFF.

Concerning this clonotype itself: In this CDR3 the conserved last residue, phenylalanine or tryptophan, is missing, so a read error is likely. This rearrangement joins TRBV2 to TRBJ2-3, with D hard to call. Germline V gene data show CDR1 as SNHLY and CDR2 as FYNNEI. The CDR3 has 12 amino acids. This chain's CDR3 is CAISEATDTQYL. CDR3 DNA sequence: TGTGCCATCAGTGAAGCGACAGATACGCAGTATCTT.

In this sample, this clonotype turned up a few times. The chain is built from TRBV5-4 and TRBJ1-5; TRBD1 matches at 8 bases. The CDR3 extends over 14 amino acids. The germline V gene has CDR1 SGHNT and CDR2 YYREEE (reference sequence). V shed 4 bases and J 6 bases; nucleotides not matched to a gene: 6. Here the CDR3 reads CASSIQGEGQPQHF. The CDR3 coding sequence is TGTGCCAGCAGCATACAGGGGGAGGGTCAGCCCCAGCATTTT.

This clonotype was detected ten times or more. V gene TRBV3-1 combines with J gene TRBJ1-1; D may be TRBD1 (6 bases). CDR1 is LGHDT and CDR2 is YNNKEL in the germline V gene (reference sequence). The ends were cut back, 8 bases at V and 5 bases at J, with 12 bases in the middle. The CDR3 runs 12 residues. CDR3 in amino acids: CASRGGVTEAFF. Written as DNA, the CDR3 is TGTGCCAGCCGAGGGGGAGTTACTGAAGCTTTCTTT.

This clonotype appeared many times. The rearrangement joins TRBV2 to TRBJ1-2, with TRBD1 identical over 8 bases. The CDR3 is 14 residues long. Germline CDR1 and CDR2: SNHLY and FYNNEI. V dropped 5 bases and J dropped 7; count of bases not matched to a gene: 9. The CDR3 here is CASSFDRGVVGYTF. The DNA for the CDR3 is TGTGCCAGCAGTTTTGACAGGGGAGTTGTTGGCTACACCTTC.

The chain joins TRBV11-3 to TRBJ2-3; 8 bases agree with TRBD1. J lost 3 bases, V lost 5 bases, and 7 bases had no gene match. The CDR3 runs 15 residues. CDR1 is SGHNT, CDR2 YENEEA, per germline. The CDR3 DNA reads as TGTGCCAGCAGCCGGACAGGGTTAGGTACAGATACGCAGTATTTT. Its translation is CASSRTGLGTDTQYF.

This clonotype was counted only a few times. This chain uses TRBV6-2 or TRBV6-3 with TRBJ2-7, with D hard to call. The CDR3 runs 12 residues. V lost 8 bases to trimming and J lost 1 base, with 9 bases between them. CDR1 and CDR2 (germline): MNHEY, SVGEGT. The CDR3 loop is CASGPPSYEQYF. As DNA, the CDR3 is TGTGCCAGCGGGCCTCCTTCCTACGAGCAGTACTTC.

The V call is TRBV12-3 or TRBV12-4, the J call TRBJ1-2; TRBD1 matches 7 bases. The CDR3 has 12 residues. The junction had 7 bases not matched to a gene; V was cut back by 6 bases and J by 9 bases. This CDR3 is CASSDPGQSYTF. CDR3 nucleotide sequence: TGTGCCAGCAGCGACCCGGGACAGAGCTACACCTTC.

This clonotype was counted a few times. The gene calls are TRBV10-1 and TRBJ2-5, with 11 bases fitting TRBD1. Germline CDR1 WNHNN, CDR2 SYGVQD (reference sequence). With 3 bases clipped from V and 3 bases from J, the junction kept 3 bases outside the gene matches. CDR3 length equals 15 residues. The CDR3 loop reads CASSEGTGGEETQYF. The CDR3 nucleotides read TGCGCCAGCAGTGAAGGGACAGGGGGGGAAGAGACCCAGTACTTC.

This clonotype was seen many times. A read error may produce the germline difference seen at one junction end. This chain uses TRBV6-1 with TRBJ1-2; D call uncertain. Germline V lookup: CDR1 MNHNS, CDR2 SASEGT. The CDR3 runs 17 residues. CDR3 sequence reads: CASSPQTGNEGFYGYAF. The CDR3 DNA reads as TGTGCCAGCAGTCCCCAAACGGGCAACGAAGGGTTCTATGGCTACGCCTTC.

This clonotype was seen ten or more times. The chain couples TRBV18 to TRBJ1-1, with D possibly being TRBD1 (6 bases). V lost 3 bases to trimming and J lost 8 bases, with 13 bases between them. The CDR3 extends over 13 amino acids. Germline values: CDR1 KGHSH, CDR2 LQKENI. CDR3 sequence (DNA): TGTGCCAGCTCACCGGGGCAGGGGAACGAAGCTTTCTTT. This gives the protein CASSPGQGNEAFF.

Details on this clonotype: A much more abundant neighbour one base away suggests this may be a read error. The chain employs TRBV12-3 or TRBV12-4 and TRBJ1-1, with no clear D. The germline V and J ends were trimmed by 7 bases and 0 bases, with 6 bases remaining between them. The CDR3 is made up of 12 amino acids. CDR3 amino acids: CASIGVNTEAFF. The CDR3 DNA reads TGTGCCAGCATTGGAGTGAACACTGAAGCTTTCTTT.

The gene calls are TRBV19 and TRBJ2-1; D may correspond to TRBD1 or TRBD2 (6 bases each). CDR3 size: 14 residues. V was clipped by 1 base and J by 6 bases, with 10 bases between them. CDR1 and CDR2 (germline): LNHDA, SQIVND (reference sequence). CDR3 sequence (DNA): TGTGCCAGTAGTATAGCTGGAGGGGGCAATGAGCAGTTCTTC. Encoded protein: CASSIAGGGNEQFF.